The source of this T cell receptor beta chain is a study of PD-L1 blockade in urothelial cancer. Study summary: When blood samples were assessed, the median T cell count was around 140,000.

Data came from immunoSEQ multiplex PCR; TCRdb stores just in-frame clones and leaves some out. The sample holds tens of thousands of clones, 82% seen once. Urothelial carcinoma affected the patients, and it was locally advanced or metastatic. Trimming shortened V by 6 bases and J by 1 base, and 10 bases separated the two germline ends. Per germline, CDR1 ENHRY and CDR2 SYGVKD. The CDR3 is 13 residues long. This chain uses TRBV10-3 with TRBJ2-7, with a weak D call TRBD2 (5 bases). The sequence came from a man between 65 and 85 years old with urothelial cancer. Sequencing was performed on PBMCs, taken around atezolizumab (anti-PD-L1) treatment. The CDR3 here is CAISPPGSYEQYF. DNA for the CDR3: TGTGCCATCAGCCCTCCGGGGTCCTACGAGCAGTACTTC.